The 13 T cell receptor beta chains given below trace back to one sample, sequenced in a study of OX40 agonist ivuxolimab in advanced cancers. Library creation used the immunoSEQ multiplex PCR assay. This immuneACCESS table, as held by TCRdb, lists in-frame sequences with V and J called but not all clones. Of the missing ones, under half trace to an unresolved V gene in checked studies; the others have no known cause. In this sample the table shows under 75,000 clones, roughly nine tenths of which occur a single time. About 2.1% of the sample is in the top ten clones. The sample in question was CD4+ or CD8+ T cells sorted from blood, obtained in a trial of the OX40 agonist ivuxolimab. These TCRs come from an adult with an advanced solid tumor such as melanoma, head and neck, liver or kidney cancer.

This clone was seen more than once but under ten times. The chain joins TRBV29-1 to TRBJ2-7; D is perhaps TRBD2 (5 bases). The germline V gene has CDR1 SQVTM and CDR2 ANQGSEA. The CDR3 has 18 amino acids. The V end lost 1 base, the J end lost 0 bases, and 22 bases lay between the germline ends. The CDR3: CSVEAEVFERSNSYEQYF. CDR3 bases: TGCAGCGTTGAAGCCGAGGTGTTCGAGCGGAGTAACTCCTACGAGCAGTACTTC.

The CDR3 nucleotides read TGTGCCAGCGAACAGGGTTCTAACTATGGCTACACCTTC. This encodes CASEQGSNYGYTF. The rearrangement uses TRBV7-9 and TRBJ1-2; D is possibly TRBD1 (6 bases). V was trimmed by 8 bases and J by 0 bases, leaving 10 bases between them. Germline lookup yields CDR1 SEHNR and CDR2 FQNEAQ (reference sequence). This CDR3 contains 13 residues.

This sequence joins TRBV11-2 and TRBJ2-1, with TRBD1 identical over 9 bases. CDR1 SGHAT and CDR2 FQNNGV come from the germline V gene. Trimming took 1 base from V and 8 from J; bases not matched to a gene: 9. The CDR3 loop spans 16 amino acids. CDR3 DNA: TGTGCCAGCAGCTTAGGCAGGGACAGGGTAACGGATGAGCAGTTCTTC. Translation gives CASSLGRDRVTDEQFF. The full variable domain, with the rest looked up from reference TRBV11-2 and TRBJ2-1, is EAGVAQSPRYKIIEKRQSVAFWCNPISGHATLYWYQQILGQGPKLLIQFQNNGVVDDSQLPKDRFSAERLKGVDSTLKIQPAKLEDSAVYLCASSLGRDRVTDEQFFGPGTRLTVL.

The rearrangement joins TRBV11-2 to TRBJ1-5, with D hard to call. Germline assignment: CDR1 SGHAT and CDR2 FQNNGV. Trimming stripped 1 base from V and 1 base from J, with 2 bases between. The CDR3 spans 13 residues. The CDR3 nucleotides read TGTGCCAGCAGCTTAGGCAGCAATCAGCCCCAGCATTTT. As protein: CASSLGSNQPQHF.

The gene calls are TRBV5-5 and TRBJ1-1; unclear D gene. The germline gives CDR1 SGHKS, CDR2 YYEKEE (reference sequence). The CDR3 is 13 residues long. With 3 bases removed from V and 1 base from J, the gap between germline ends came to 7 bases. CDR3 sequence reads: CASSSNSNTEAFF. The CDR3 region has the DNA TGTGCCAGCAGCTCCAACTCGAACACTGAAGCTTTCTTT.

This chain joins TRBV25-1 and TRBJ1-1, with D possibly matching TRBD1 (6 bases). The germline V gene has CDR1 MGHDK and CDR2 SYGVNS. This CDR3 region has 12 residues. The V end lost 8 bases, the J end lost 7 bases, and 14 bases lay between the germline ends. The CDR3: CASQNRVNEAFF. Written as DNA, the CDR3 is TGTGCCAGCCAGAACAGGGTCAATGAAGCTTTCTTT.

The CDR3 DNA follows: TGTGCCAGCGCCGTCACTATATCCCCATACTACGAGCAGTACTTC. Translated: CASAVTISPYYEQYF. The V and J genes are TRBV6-1 and TRBJ2-7; no clear D. Between the trimmed V and J ends, which lost 8 bases and 3 bases, there was a span of 20 bases. The germline V gene encodes CDR1 MNHNS and CDR2 SASEGT. The CDR3 covers 15 residues.

The CDR3 sequence: CASSLQQVNYGYTF. CDR3 DNA sequence: TGTGCCAGCAGTTTACAACAGGTTAACTATGGCTACACCTTC. The V call is TRBV28, the J call TRBJ1-2; D may be TRBD1 (5 bases). V shed 2 bases and J shed 1 base, with 8 bases lying between them. This CDR3 has 14 residues. Germline CDR1 MDHEN, CDR2 SYDVKM.

This clone has just one count. This sequence joins TRBV19 and TRBJ2-2, with TRBD1 matching 7 bases. The CDR3 is made up of 15 amino acids. CDR1 LNHDA and CDR2 SQIVND come from the germline V gene (reference sequence). The junction had 6 bases not matched to a gene; V was cut back by 1 base and J by 7 bases. The chain's CDR3 is CASSIGGGAGGELFF. For the CDR3, the DNA is TGTGCCAGTAGTATAGGAGGGGGCGCAGGCGGGGAGCTGTTTTTT.

As regards this clone: The junction does not match germline at one end; this may be a read error. This chain links TRBV7-7 with TRBJ2-5, with D possibly being TRBD2 (6 bases). The CDR3 has 14 amino acids. Germline V gives CDR1 SSHAT, CDR2 FNYEAQ (reference sequence). CDR3 DNA: TGTGCTAGCAGCCCCACTGGGGGAGGAGAGACCCAGTACTTC. Translated: CASSPTGGGETQYF.

The chain joins TRBV7-9 to TRBJ2-1; no clear D. The CDR3 runs to 16 residues. V was clipped by 5 bases and J by 0 bases, with 14 bases between them. Germline CDR1 is SEHNR and CDR2 is FQNEAQ (reference sequence). CDR3 in amino acids: CASSTPNLLSYNEQFF. CDR3 coding DNA: TGTGCCAGCAGCACCCCCAACCTCCTCTCCTACAATGAGCAGTTCTTC.

J is TRBJ2-3 and V is TRBV30; TRBD2 matches at 7 bases. CDR3 size: 13 residues. Germline V lookup: CDR1 GTSNPN, CDR2 SVGIG (reference sequence). Losses at the gene ends were 3 bases for V and 4 bases for J; bases not matched to a gene: 4. The CDR3 is CAWRGRGADTQYF. In DNA, the CDR3 is TGTGCCTGGAGGGGACGGGGGGCAGATACGCAGTATTTT.

This sequence joins TRBV6-4 and TRBJ2-3, with 11 positions matching TRBD2. Germline assignment: CDR1 MRHNA and CDR2 SNTAGT. The CDR3 is 17 residues long. V lost 4 bases, J lost 3 bases, and 9 bases stayed unmatched. CDR3 DNA sequence: TGTGCCAGCAGTGTGTTACCTGGGACTAGCGGTACAGATACGCAGTATTTT. Translated, it gives CASSVLPGTSGTDTQYF.